This T cell receptor beta chain was captured by sequencing in a study of CD8 T cells in ankylosing spondylitis (dated by TCRdb to about 2017). A note on the overall study: The study profiled T cell receptor beta repertoires in healthy donors and ankylosing spondylitis patients to find disease-linked TCR variants. In total, the full study cohort was made up of about 110 healthy donors and 20 to 25 ankylosing spondylitis patients. Peripheral blood was sampled, and synovial fluid was also collected from ankylosing spondylitis patients. Results the study describes overall, beyond this receptor: Some motif variants were previously reported in synovial fluid and blood of reactive arthritis patients, suggesting common disease-initiation mechanisms. Blood from ankylosing spondylitis patients appeared to be characterized by a TCR beta motif composed of eight highly homologous amino acid variants. In peripheral blood, the disease-linked clones were found at relatively low frequencies and had a CD8+ phenotype. According to the report, matched synovial fluid samples from ankylosing spondylitis patients were significantly enriched for the disease-linked clones.

This clonotype was counted between two and nine times. The antigen it recognizes is unknown. Per-nucleotide qualities are absent, and no much larger clonotype sits a single base away. CDR1 and CDR2 are drawn from the germline V gene: MGHRA, YSYEKL. Including cysteine and phenylalanine, the CDR3 has 15 amino acids. Left in the record is the CDR3 DNA by itself, 45 bases read in frame from the first base. V sheds 3 bases and J sheds 4 bases, leaving 13 bases between their ends. This sample was sequenced with an Illumina HiSeq 2500. TCR beta libraries were prepared by quantitative 5'-RACE with molecular barcodes. For the original study's pipeline: Disease-linked TCR variants were identified with a new computational method built on a probabilistic model of VDJ rearrangement. TCRdb passed the public sequencing reads through fastp at Q25 and MiXCR, retaining productive beta sequences. All rows with the same CDR3 protein become a single entry with the most common DNA and genes. TCRdb's processing, not the authors', yielded these V and J calls. The sample profile shows roughly 180,000 distinct CDR3 sequences; about 13% of them were found once. The top ten clonotypes cover 16% of the sample.

The sequence came from a male donor with ankylosing spondylitis or in good health (not recorded which). The specimen was blood, either unsorted or a sorted T cell fraction (not recorded which). The chain is made from TRBV4-1 and TRBJ2-1, with TRBD2 perhaps the D gene, on 6 matching bases. The CDR3 region: CASSQEGGGYNEQFF. In nucleotide form, the sequence is TGCGCCAGCAGCCAGGAGGGAGGCGGATACAATGAGCAGTTCTTC.